Reported below is one T cell receptor beta chain. No antigen is known for it. These data belong to a study of cytomegalovirus exposure and HLA in healthy donors. The study's findings and limits: Later, an analysis showed that TCR beta chains associated with HLA were more clonally expanded than others that were equally common. There were some public TCRs occurring in many donors, but most TCR sequences were rare. Roughly even sequencing depth across donors was the assumption behind the presence/absence analyses. Using a false discovery rate of 0.05, a later analysis showed that 16,951 TCR beta sequences were associated with HLA alleles.

With 60 Vbeta and 13 Jbeta primers, the PCR was carried out. Assay: immunoSEQ multiplex PCR; the TCRdb copy retains only in-frame clones and omits some. The sample has roughly 190,000 clones; roughly 77% are singletons. V was pared by 4 bases and J by 3 bases, with 18 bases between. There are 16 residues in the CDR3. CDR1 and CDR2 (germline): LGHNA, YSLEER. This sequence was found in a woman aged 50 to 60 in good health and CMV-seronegative. Specimen: PBMCs. The chain links TRBV4-3 to TRBJ1-1; no reliable D call. For the CDR3, the DNA is TGCGCCAGCAGCCCCCGGCCGGCCGGGAGGGACACTGAAGCTTTCTTT. Protein: CASSPRPAGRDTEAFF.